A single sample gave rise to the 11 T cell receptor beta chains below, sequenced in a study of control samples from healthy donors and cancer patients. TCRdb's copy holds only in-frame clones and misses some; the assay was immunoSEQ multiplex PCR. This table has roughly 88,000 clones, about 85% appearing once. The sample was blood. The receptors originated from a man younger than 40 in good health.

This clone was counted a single time. The V and J genes are TRBV30 and TRBJ2-6; D is unresolved. Germline CDR1 GTSNPN, CDR2 SVGIG (reference sequence). CDR3 length: 13 amino acids. V was cut by 5 bases and J by 2 bases, with 7 bases left in between. The CDR3, as DNA: TGTGCCTGGGCCCCAGCTGGGGCCAACGTCCTGACTTTC. It is translated as CAWAPAGANVLTF.

V usage is TRBV5-1 and J usage is TRBJ1-1; D gene uncertain. Germline lookup yields CDR1 SGHRS and CDR2 YFSETQ. V shed 4 bases and J shed 0 bases, with 7 bases lying between them. The CDR3 loop spans 13 amino acids. Here the CDR3 DNA reads TGCGCCAGCAGCCAGGACTTGAACACTGAAGCTTTCTTT. Its protein is CASSQDLNTEAFF.

The chain employs TRBV3-1 (or the pseudogene TRBV3-2) and TRBJ2-7; D gene unclear. Trimming removed 1 base from V and 4 bases from J, with 5 bases in between. Germline V gene data show CDR1 as LGHDT and CDR2 as YNNKEL (reference sequence). CDR3 length: 12 residues. The CDR3 sequence is CASSQGSYEQYF. The CDR3 coding sequence is TGTGCCAGCAGCCAAGGGAGTTACGAGCAGTACTTC.

V gene TRBV6-1 combines with J gene TRBJ1-3; D is uncertain. The V gene's germline CDR1 is MNHNS and CDR2 SASEGT. V dropped 2 bases and J dropped 0 bases, with 8 bases sitting between them. The CDR3 is 15 residues long. The CDR3 protein is CASSELGLSGNTIYF. CDR3 DNA: TGTGCCAGCAGTGAATTGGGTCTCTCTGGAAACACCATATATTTT.

The J gene is TRBJ1-1, the V gene TRBV9; 8 nucleotides line up with TRBD1. Looked up from germline, CDR1 is SGDLS and CDR2 is YYNGEE. The CDR3 is 16 residues long. The V segment lost 4 bases and the J segment 8 bases; nucleotides outside the gene matches: 16. Written as DNA, the CDR3 is TGTGCCAGCAGCCCCGGGAGGACAGGGCGAATTGGGGAAGCTTTCTTT. This gives the protein CASSPGRTGRIGEAFF. Full variable domain (outside the CDR3, taken from reference TRBV9 and TRBJ1-1): DSGVTQTPKHLITATGQRVTLRCSPRSGDLSVYWYQQSLDQGLQFLIQYYNGEERAKGNILERFSAQQFPDLHSELNLSSLELGDSALYFCASSPGRTGRIGEAFFGQGTRLTVV.

This chain uses TRBV7-9 with TRBJ2-7; 9 bases are a match to TRBD1. The germline V gene has CDR1 SEHNR and CDR2 FQNEAQ (reference sequence). CDR3 size: 15 residues. Unmatched junction bases numbered 5, after V lost 1 base and J lost 4 bases. CDR3 coding DNA: TGTGCCAGCAGCTTAGTCTTGGGACAGGGATACGAGCAGTACTTC. Translated, it gives CASSLVLGQGYEQYF.

J is TRBJ1-1 and V is TRBV28, with D perhaps TRBD1 (6 bases). The germline V and J ends were trimmed by 2 bases and 4 bases, with 11 bases remaining between them. This CDR3 is built from 14 residues. Per germline, CDR1 MDHEN and CDR2 SYDVKM. The CDR3 coding sequence is TGTGCCAGCAGTTTAATTAGGGGGACCACTGAAGCTTTCTTT. It specifies CASSLIRGTTEAFF.

As concerns this clone: No DNA is shown, since the ends of the CDR3 on it are uncertain; the CDR3 is the one TCRdb lists. The J gene is TRBJ1-4, the V gene TRBV12-1. TRBV12-1 is listed as a pseudogene. 11 amino acids form the CDR3, both terminal residues included. CDR3: CASSFARGTFF.

This chain links TRBV7-8 with TRBJ1-5; D possibly corresponds to TRBD1 (6 bases). Looked up from germline, CDR1 is SGHVS and CDR2 is FQNEAQ. V lost 5 bases and J lost 4, with 9 bases in between. This CDR3 comprises 13 residues. CDR3 in amino acids: CASSLTGNQPQHF. The CDR3 nucleotides read TGTGCCAGCAGCCTTACAGGGAATCAGCCCCAGCATTTT.

The chain has TRBV6-5 and TRBJ2-2, with 7 bases lining up with TRBD1. The CDR3 has 14 residues. CDR1 is MNHEY and CDR2 is SVGAGI in the germline V gene. J was trimmed by 7 bases and V by 6 bases; bases with no gene match: 8. The CDR3 protein is CASRIEGAGGELFF. DNA for the CDR3: TGTGCCAGCAGGATCGAGGGGGCCGGCGGGGAGCTGTTTTTT.

This clone was seen a handful of times. The rearrangement uses TRBV6-1 and TRBJ1-5, with TRBD1 matching over 7 bases. J gave up 5 bases and V 4 bases, and 17 bases lay outside the gene matches. Germline V gene data show CDR1 as MNHNS and CDR2 as SASEGT. This CDR3 is 18 amino acids long. DNA for the CDR3: TGTGCCAGCAGTGGTACAGGGGAGTGGGGAGGCACTTATCAGCCCCAGCATTTT. This sequence encodes CASSGTGEWGGTYQPQHF.